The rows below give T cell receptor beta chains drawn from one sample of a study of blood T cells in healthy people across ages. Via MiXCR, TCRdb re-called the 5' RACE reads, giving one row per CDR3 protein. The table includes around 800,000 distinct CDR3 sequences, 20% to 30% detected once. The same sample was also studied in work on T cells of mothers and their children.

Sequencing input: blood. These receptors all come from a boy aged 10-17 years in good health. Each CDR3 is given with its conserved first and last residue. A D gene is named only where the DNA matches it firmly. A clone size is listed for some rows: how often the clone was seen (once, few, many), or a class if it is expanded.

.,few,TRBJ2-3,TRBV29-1,TGCAGCGTTGATGGGGGGGAAGGGGGTCGAGGCACAGATACGCAGTATTTT,CSVDGGEGGRGTDTQYF
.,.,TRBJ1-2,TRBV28,TGTGCCAGCAGTTTGGAAGCAGTTAACTATGGCTACACCTTC,CASSLEAVNYGYTF
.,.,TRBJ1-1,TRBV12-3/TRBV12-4,TGTGCCAGACCACCGCACAGGGACACTGAAGCTTTCTTT,CARPPHRDTEAFF
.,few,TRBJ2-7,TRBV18,TGTGCCAGCTCACCCTTCTCAGAATACTACGAGCAGTACTTC,CASSPFSEYYEQYF
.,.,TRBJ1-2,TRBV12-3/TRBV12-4,TGTGCCAGCAGTTTATCCCCTGCCGGAGGTAGCTATGGCTACACCTTC,CASSLSPAGGSYGYTF
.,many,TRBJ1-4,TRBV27,TGTGCCAGCAGCCTCAGGGGTTTTAATGAAAAACTGTTTTTT,CASSLRGFNEKLFF
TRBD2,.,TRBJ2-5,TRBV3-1,TGTGCCAGCAGCCAAGATAAAGGGAGGGCAGAGACCCAGTACTTC,CASSQDKGRAETQYF
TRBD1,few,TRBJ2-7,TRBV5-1,TGCGCCAGCAGCGCACCGGGACAGGGAGTCTACGAGCAGTACTTC,CASSAPGQGVYEQYF
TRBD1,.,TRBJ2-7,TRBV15,TGTGCCACCAGCAGAGATGGTGGGACAGGACGCGAGCAGTACTTC,CATSRDGGTGREQYF
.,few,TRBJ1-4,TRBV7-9,TGTGCCAGCAGCTCCCGGGCGAATGAAAAACTGTTCTTT,CASSSRANEKLFF
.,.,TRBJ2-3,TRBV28,TGTGCCAGCAGTTTAAATTGGGAAATCGTTGGAGATACGCAGTATTTT,CASSLNWEIVGDTQYF
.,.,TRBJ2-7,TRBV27,TGTGCCAGCCGAGATGCAACAGGGCCCTCCTACGAGCAGTACTTC,CASRDATGPSYEQYF
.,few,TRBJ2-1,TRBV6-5,TGTGCCAGCATGGGGTGGTCCTACAATGAGCAGTTCTTC,CASMGWSYNEQFF
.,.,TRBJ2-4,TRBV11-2,TGTGCCAGCAGCTTAAGCCCCATTCGCCACATTCAGTACTTC,CASSLSPIRHIQYF
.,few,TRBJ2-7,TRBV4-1,TGCGCCAGCAGCCAAGGGGGCATTCCCGGGACACGCTCCTACGAGCAGTACTTC,CASSQGGIPGTRSYEQYF
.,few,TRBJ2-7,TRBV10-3,TGTGCCATCAGTGATCCCGACGGGCAAGGGGACGAGCAGTACTTC,CAISDPDGQGDEQYF
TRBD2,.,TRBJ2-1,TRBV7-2,TGTGCCAGCAGCGAGGATAGCGGGGGGGACCCCGCCTACAATGAGCAGTTCTTC,CASSEDSGGDPAYNEQFF
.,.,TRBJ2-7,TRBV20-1,TGCAGTGCTAGACAGGGGATCTCCTACGAGCAGTACTTC,CSARQGISYEQYF
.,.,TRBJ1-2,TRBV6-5,TGTGCCAGCAGCCCCCGCGGGGTTGGCTACACCTTC,CASSPRGVGYTF
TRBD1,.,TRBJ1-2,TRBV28,TGTGCCAGCAGCACAGGGGGCGCGGACTATGGCTACACCTTC,CASSTGGADYGYTF